The rows below give T cell receptor beta chains drawn from one sample of a study of blood T cell repertoires in COVID-19. Assay: immunoSEQ multiplex PCR; the TCRdb copy retains only in-frame clones and omits some. This sample has roughly 250,000 clones, with nearly 90% found just once. Sample: peripheral blood. All receptors come from a woman aged 25 to 45 with acute or convalescent COVID-19. CDR3s include the opening cysteine and the closing phenylalanine or tryptophan. A D gene is named only where the DNA matches it firmly. Some rows have no size entry. The others give once, few or many, or a class for an expanded clone.

CDR3: CASSLGATDTQYF; DNA: TGTGCCAGCAGCTTAGGAGCCACAGATACGCAGTATTTT; J: TRBJ2-3; V: TRBV13; D: NA; size: NA
CDR3: CASSQSRGIGELFF; DNA: TGTGCCAGCAGCCAATCGAGGGGGATCGGGGAGCTGTTTTTT; J: TRBJ2-2; V: TRBV14; D: NA; size: once
CDR3: CATSERAEKRRIGAASVWNEQFF; DNA: TGTGCCACCAGTGAAAGGGCGGAGAAAAGGCGTATAGGAGCGGCGTCTGTCTGGAATGAGCAGTTCTTC; J: TRBJ2-1; V: TRBV24-1; D: NA; size: NA
CDR3: CASSPLAGGGEQYF; DNA: TGTGCCAGCAGCCCTCTAGCGGGAGGCGGCGAGCAGTACTTC; J: TRBJ2-7; V: TRBV7-6; D: TRBD2; size: NA
CDR3: CASSGPPGQGTEAFF; DNA: TGTGCCAGCAGCGGACCTCCGGGACAGGGCACTGAAGCTTTCTTT; J: TRBJ1-1; V: TRBV5-6; D: TRBD1; size: NA
CDR3: CASSQEPAATFTGGEQFF; DNA: TGTGCCAGCAGCCAAGAGCCAGCGGCAACATTTACAGGGGGTGAGCAGTTCTTC; J: TRBJ2-1; V: TRBV3-1/TRBV3-2; D: TRBD1; size: NA
CDR3: CASSLEAGGLYEQYF; DNA: TGTGCCAGCAGCTTAGAGGCAGGGGGTTTGTACGAGCAGTACTTC; J: TRBJ2-7; V: TRBV11-2; D: TRBD1; size: NA
CDR3: CASSSPGNTIYF; DNA: TGTGCCAGCAGTTCTCCTGGAAACACCATATATTTT; J: TRBJ1-3; V: TRBV6-2/TRBV6-3; D: NA; size: NA
CDR3: CASSLPMDSTGGYGYTF; DNA: TGCGCCAGCAGCTTGCCGATGGACTCAACCGGGGGATATGGCTACACCTTC; J: TRBJ1-2; V: TRBV5-1; D: NA; size: NA
CDR3: CSVRSRASTDTQYF; DNA: TGCAGCGTTCGTTCCAGGGCCAGCACAGATACGCAGTATTTT; J: TRBJ2-3; V: TRBV29-1; D: NA; size: NA
CDR3: CASRVGQNTGELFF; DNA: TGTGCCAGCAGAGTGGGACAGAACACCGGGGAGCTGTTTTTT; J: TRBJ2-2; V: TRBV2; D: NA; size: NA
CDR3: CASSLTGTANTGELFF; DNA: TGTGCCAGCAGCTTGACCGGGACAGCGAACACCGGGGAGCTGTTTTTT; J: TRBJ2-2; V: TRBV7-9; D: TRBD1; size: NA
CDR3: CASSPLGPTGGPEAFF; DNA: TGTGCCAGCTCACCATTAGGCCCGACAGGGGGCCCTGAAGCTTTCTTT; J: TRBJ1-1; V: TRBV18; D: TRBD1; size: NA
CDR3: CASIRGTRLYNEQFF; DNA: TGTGCCAGCATTCGGGGGACCCGCTTATACAATGAGCAGTTCTTC; J: TRBJ2-1; V: TRBV21-1; D: NA; size: NA
CDR3: CASSQSIPVSSPLHF; DNA: TGCGCCAGCAGTCAATCGATCCCAGTCTCATCACCCCTCCACTTT; J: TRBJ1-6; V: TRBV23-1; D: NA; size: NA
CDR3: CASSLVVASEQFF; DNA: TGTGCCAGCAGCTTAGTAGTAGCCTCTGAGCAGTTCTTC; J: TRBJ2-1; V: TRBV7-9; D: NA; size: NA
CDR3: CASSLYPRTSGATYNEQFF; DNA: TGCGCCAGCAGCTTGTACCCTAGGACTAGCGGAGCTACCTACAATGAGCAGTTCTTC; J: TRBJ2-1; V: TRBV5-1; D: TRBD2; size: NA
CDR3: CASSLERTEAFF; DNA: TGTGCCAGCAGCCTCGAGAGGACTGAAGCTTTCTTT; J: TRBJ1-1; V: TRBV7-8; D: NA; size: NA
CDR3: CASSPIYRIGGVPEAFF; DNA: TGCGCCAGCAGCCCTATATATCGGATAGGGGGAGTCCCTGAAGCTTTCTTT; J: TRBJ1-1; V: TRBV5-1; D: NA; size: NA
CDR3: CASSQEERGGYEQYF; DNA: TGCGCCAGCAGCCAAGAGGAGCGGGGGGGCTACGAGCAGTACTTC; J: TRBJ2-7; V: TRBV4-3; D: TRBD2; size: NA
CDR3: CASSGYRDHYGYTF; DNA: TGTGCCAGCAGCGGCTACAGGGACCACTATGGCTACACCTTC; J: TRBJ1-2; V: TRBV7-2; D: NA; size: NA
CDR3: CAISESASGRPYEQYF; DNA: TGTGCCATCAGTGAGTCAGCTAGCGGGAGGCCCTACGAGCAGTACTTC; J: TRBJ2-7; V: TRBV10-3; D: TRBD2; size: few
CDR3: CAISGVTGQDPFYGYTF; DNA: TGTGCCATCAGTGGGGTTACGGGACAGGATCCCTTCTATGGCTACACCTTC; J: TRBJ1-2; V: TRBV10-3; D: TRBD1; size: once
CDR3: CASSEAGVGTGFLGGAGTQYF; DNA: TGTGCCAGCAGTGAAGCGGGTGTCGGGACAGGGTTTTTAGGTGGGGCAGGGACCCAGTACTTC; J: TRBJ2-5; V: TRBV6-1; D: TRBD1; size: NA
CDR3: CASSIEGQLAQTYGYTF; DNA: TGTGCCAGTAGTATAGAGGGACAGCTTGCACAGACCTATGGCTACACCTTC; J: TRBJ1-2; V: TRBV19; D: TRBD1; size: NA
CDR3: CASSQGQPVSGNTIYF; DNA: TGCGCCAGCAGCCAGGGACAGCCAGTTTCTGGAAACACCATATATTTT; J: TRBJ1-3; V: TRBV5-1; D: TRBD1; size: NA
CDR3: CASSLAPGAYNEQFF; DNA: TGTGCCAGCAGCTTGGCGCCAGGTGCCTACAATGAGCAGTTCTTC; J: TRBJ2-1; V: TRBV5-6; D: NA; size: NA
CDR3: CAWSVLLPDRGGGYTF; DNA: TGTGCCTGGAGTGTACTTTTACCGGACAGGGGTGGTGGCTACACCTTC; J: TRBJ1-2; V: TRBV30; D: TRBD1; size: NA
CDR3: CASSMDRGSTEAFF; DNA: TGTGCCAGCAGCATGGACAGGGGCTCCACCGAAGCTTTCTTT; J: TRBJ1-1; V: TRBV3-1/TRBV3-2; D: TRBD1; size: NA
CDR3: CASSVARTGGNSPLHF; DNA: TGTGCCAGCAGCGTAGCTAGGACAGGTGGAAATTCACCCCTCCACTTT; J: TRBJ1-6; V: TRBV9; D: TRBD1; size: NA
CDR3: CASSIGQVGETQYF; DNA: TGTGCCAGCAGCATAGGACAGGTTGGGGAGACCCAGTACTTC; J: TRBJ2-5; V: TRBV11-2; D: TRBD1; size: NA
CDR3: CASSYDRTYEQYF; DNA: TGTGCCAGCAGTTACGACAGGACCTACGAGCAGTACTTC; J: TRBJ2-7; V: TRBV6-6; D: NA; size: NA
CDR3: CASSPDRGVNQPQHF; DNA: TGTGCCAGCTCACCCGACAGGGGGGTGAATCAGCCCCAGCATTTT; J: TRBJ1-5; V: TRBV18; D: TRBD1; size: once
CDR3: CSASGDPNTEAFF; DNA: TGCAGTGCTAGTGGCGATCCGAACACTGAAGCTTTCTTT; J: TRBJ1-1; V: TRBV20-1; D: NA; size: NA
CDR3: CASTVTSANTGELFF; DNA: TGTGCCAGCACGGTGACTAGCGCGAACACCGGGGAGCTGTTTTTT; J: TRBJ2-2; V: TRBV2; D: TRBD2; size: NA
CDR3: CASSEDSYSINEQFF; DNA: TGCGCCAGCAGCGAAGACAGTTATTCTATCAATGAGCAGTTCTTC; J: TRBJ2-1; V: TRBV5-1; D: NA; size: few
CDR3: CASSQDVPTSGLGRVRYEQYF; DNA: TGTGCCAGCAGCCAAGATGTACCAACTAGCGGGCTTGGTAGAGTTCGCTACGAGCAGTACTTC; J: TRBJ2-7; V: TRBV14; D: TRBD2; size: NA
CDR3: CASSLEATQVNTEAFF; DNA: TGTGCCAGCAGCTTAGAAGCAACACAGGTAAACACTGAAGCTTTCTTT; J: TRBJ1-1; V: TRBV7-6; D: NA; size: NA
CDR3: CASSDRTGRGGELFF; DNA: TGTGCCAGCAGCGACCGGACAGGAAGAGGCGGGGAGCTGTTTTTT; J: TRBJ2-2; V: TRBV5-4; D: TRBD1; size: few
CDR3: CAWSRDSYNEQFF; DNA: TGTGCCTGGTCTAGAGACTCCTACAATGAGCAGTTCTTC; J: TRBJ2-1; V: TRBV30; D: NA; size: NA
CDR3: CASSPQGGDNSPLHF; DNA: TGTGCCAGCTCACCACAGGGAGGGGATAATTCACCCCTCCACTTT; J: TRBJ1-6; V: TRBV18; D: NA; size: NA
CDR3: CASSEIGTSRFPQYF; DNA: TGTGCCAGCAGTGAGATAGGGACTAGCCGTTTCCCCCAGTACTTC; J: TRBJ2-5; V: TRBV6-1; D: TRBD2; size: NA
CDR3: CARSYDRSYEQYF; DNA: TGTGCCAGAAGCTATGACAGGTCCTACGAGCAGTACTTC; J: TRBJ2-7; V: TRBV5-3; D: NA; size: NA
CDR3: CASSISGQETQYF; DNA: TGTGCCAGTAGTATATCCGGGCAAGAGACCCAGTACTTC; J: TRBJ2-5; V: TRBV19; D: NA; size: NA
CDR3: CASSLDKNQPQHF; DNA: TGTGCCAGCAGCTTAGACAAGAATCAGCCCCAGCATTTT; J: TRBJ1-5; V: TRBV7-2; D: NA; size: few
CDR3: CASSWREDRVAYEQYF; DNA: TGTGCCAGCAGTTGGCGCGAAGACAGGGTAGCCTACGAGCAGTACTTC; J: TRBJ2-7; V: TRBV6-2/TRBV6-3; D: TRBD1; size: NA
CDR3: CASSIPGQGVQDTQYF; DNA: TGTGCCAGTAGTATACCAGGGCAGGGGGTACAAGATACGCAGTATTTT; J: TRBJ2-3; V: TRBV19; D: TRBD1; size: NA
CDR3: CAIADLTRDTPDEQYF; DNA: TGTGCCATCGCGGACCTGACCCGGGACACCCCTGACGAGCAGTACTTC; J: TRBJ2-7; V: TRBV10-3; D: NA; size: NA
CDR3: CASSSRPGTPDAGELFF; DNA: TGTGCCAGCAGCTCCCGTCCGGGTACCCCCGACGCCGGGGAGCTGTTTTTT; J: TRBJ2-2; V: TRBV7-9; D: NA; size: NA
CDR3: CASSLAGDGYGYTF; DNA: TGTGCCAGCAGCCTGGCGGGTGACGGCTATGGCTACACCTTC; J: TRBJ1-2; V: TRBV5-5; D: NA; size: NA
CDR3: CSANDGGGPGSSYNEQFF; DNA: TGCAGTGCTAATGACGGGGGAGGGCCCGGAAGCTCCTACAATGAGCAGTTCTTC; J: TRBJ2-1; V: TRBV20-1; D: TRBD2; size: once